A selection of T cell receptor beta chains follows, all from one sample in a study of T cell repertoires in ileal Crohn's disease. Assay used: immunoSEQ multiplex PCR; TCRdb lists only in-frame clones, some missing. The data contain fewer than 7,500 clones, 55% to 75% of them singletons. The sample consisted of ileal tissue. The receptor source for this set is an adult with Crohn's disease. Each CDR3 is given with its conserved first and last residue. Each record gives: J gene, V gene, clone size, D gene, CDR3 protein, CDR3 DNA. The D gene is left open where the match is weak. The size of a clone is reported for some rows only, either as once, few or many, or as a class for expanded clones.

TRBJ2-4	TRBV19	few	TRBD2	CASRLAGGGGIQYF	TGTGCCAGCCGACTAGCGGGAGGGGGGGGCATTCAGTACTTC
TRBJ2-6	TRBV4-2	few	NA	CASGTGSGANVLTF	TGTGCCAGCGGTACTGGCTCTGGGGCCAACGTCCTGACTTTC
TRBJ1-4	TRBV28	few	NA	CASTLRGGWNEKLFF	TGTGCCAGCACCCTAAGGGGGGGGTGGAATGAAAAACTGTTTTTT
TRBJ2-7	TRBV2	few	TRBD2	CASRPTSGSYEQYF	TGTGCCAGCAGGCCCACTAGCGGCTCCTACGAGCAGTACTTC
TRBJ2-7	TRBV19	once	TRBD2	CASSARLAGGPSYEQYF	TGTGCCAGTAGTGCCCGACTAGCGGGAGGTCCCTCCTACGAGCAGTACTTC
TRBJ2-7	TRBV9	NA	TRBD2	CASSATGTTYEQYF	TGTGCCAGCAGCGCGACCGGGACTACTTACGAGCAGTACTTC
TRBJ1-5	TRBV19	NA	NA	CASSSRGRGNQPQHF	TGTGCCAGTAGTTCCAGGGGCAGAGGCAATCAGCCCCAGCATTTT
TRBJ2-1	TRBV30	NA	TRBD2	CAWCRLAGVYNEQFF	TGTGCCTGGTGCCGACTAGCGGGGGTCTACAATGAGCAGTTCTTC
TRBJ1-2	TRBV2	NA	TRBD1	CASRERTGGPGYTF	TGTGCCAGCAGGGAAAGGACAGGGGGCCCCGGCTACACCTTC
TRBJ2-5	TRBV7-3	NA	NA	CASSFGTRETQYF	TGTGCCAGCAGCTTTGGGACTCGAGAGACCCAGTACTTC
TRBJ2-1	TRBV7-2	NA	NA	CASSPPGGRDNEQFF	TGTGCCAGCAGCCCCCCCGGGGGGCGGGACAATGAGCAGTTCTTC
TRBJ2-1	TRBV2	NA	NA	CASSDGDKRYNEQFF	TGTGCCAGCAGTGACGGGGACAAGCGTTACAATGAGCAGTTCTTC
TRBJ1-3	TRBV10-2	NA	NA	CASSELTSSGNTIYF	TGCGCCAGCAGTGAGCTTACCAGCTCTGGAAACACCATATATTTT
TRBJ2-1	TRBV10-3	NA	TRBD1	CAISEGTVGEQFF	TGTGCCATCAGTGAGGGGACAGTTGGTGAGCAGTTCTTC
TRBJ1-1	TRBV7-2	NA	NA	CASSDQTGNTEAFF	TGTGCCAGCAGTGACCAGACAGGGAACACTGAAGCTTTCTTT
TRBJ2-5	TRBV5-4	NA	NA	CASSLGQGGDQYF	TGTGCCAGCAGCTTGGGGCAGGGGGGTGACCAGTACTTC
TRBJ1-2	TRBV19	NA	NA	CASLPGGYTF	TGTGCCAGTCTTCCCGGGGGATACACCTTC
TRBJ2-1	TRBV19	NA	NA	CASSSGLGGGEQFF	TGTGCCAGTAGCTCGGGACTAGGGGGCGGTGAGCAGTTCTTC
TRBJ1-2	TRBV5-5	NA	NA	CASSLAGDYGYTF	TGTGCCAGCAGCTTGGCAGGGGACTATGGCTACACCTTC
TRBJ1-1	TRBV6-6	NA	TRBD1	CASSHGTVTEAFF	TGTGCCAGCAGTCACGGGACAGTCACTGAAGCTTTCTTT
TRBJ2-7	TRBV7-8	NA	NA	CASSREPPGVDEQYF	TGTGCCAGCAGCCGGGAACCCCCGGGGGTGGACGAGCAGTACTTC
TRBJ1-4	TRBV2	NA	TRBD1	CASSRDSTSEKLFF	TGTGCCAGCTCCCGGGACAGTACCAGCGAAAAACTGTTTTTT
TRBJ1-2	TRBV6-5	NA	TRBD1	CASSEADRRYGYTF	TGTGCCAGCAGCGAGGCGGACAGGCGCTATGGCTACACCTTC
TRBJ2-7	TRBV7-2	NA	NA	CASSLVQEQYF	TGTGCCAGCAGCTTAGTACAGGAGCAGTACTTC
TRBJ2-6	TRBV5-8	NA	TRBD1	CASSLETGTGANVLTF	TGTGCCAGCAGCTTGGAGACAGGGACTGGGGCCAACGTCCTGACTTTC
TRBJ2-7	TRBV6-5	NA	TRBD2	CASSPRGLGPNEQYF	TGTGCCAGCAGTCCCCGAGGACTAGGGCCTAACGAGCAGTACTTC
TRBJ1-5	TRBV6-1	NA	TRBD1	CASSEAGGSYQPQHF	TGTGCCAGCAGTGAGGCAGGGGGCTCCTATCAGCCCCAGCATTTT
TRBJ2-7	TRBV29-1	NA	TRBD1	CSARQGSYEQYF	TGCAGCGCTCGACAGGGATCCTACGAGCAGTACTTC
TRBJ2-7	TRBV27	NA	TRBD2	CASSFREGGYEQYF	TGTGCCAGCAGTTTCAGGGAGGGCGGCTACGAGCAGTACTTC
TRBJ2-1	TRBV5-1	few	NA	CASSLHQTRFEQFF	TGCGCCAGCAGCTTGCACCAAACTAGGTTTGAGCAGTTCTTC
TRBJ2-7	TRBV7-7	NA	NA	CAFGGKATYEQYF	TGTGCCTTCGGAGGGAAGGCGACCTACGAGCAGTACTTC
TRBJ1-6	TRBV7-6	once	TRBD1	CASSRDRGSPLHF	TGTGCCAGCAGCCGGGACAGGGGTTCACCCCTCCACTTT
TRBJ2-3	TRBV5-6	NA	TRBD2	CASSFTSGGRTDTQYF	TGTGCCAGCAGTTTTACTAGCGGGGGACGCACAGATACGCAGTATTTT
TRBJ1-2	TRBV5-1	NA	NA	CASSFSGSSNYGYTF	TGCGCCAGCAGCTTCTCAGGGTCCTCTAACTATGGCTACACCTTC
TRBJ2-7	TRBV27	NA	NA	CASKGDIGYEQYF	TGTGCCAGCAAAGGGGACATAGGCTACGAGCAGTACTTC
TRBJ2-7	TRBV4-3	once	NA	CASSQTTQGYEQYF	TGCGCCAGCAGCCAAACCACTCAGGGGTACGAGCAGTACTTC
TRBJ1-3	TRBV19	NA	TRBD1	CASLDRVSGNTIYF	TGTGCCAGCCTCGACAGGGTATCTGGAAACACCATATATTTT
TRBJ1-1	TRBV7-6	once	NA	CASSPGGSTEAFF	TGTGCCAGCAGCCCGGGGGGGTCCACTGAAGCTTTCTTT